The rows below give T cell receptor beta chains drawn from one sample of a study of blood T cells in healthy people across ages. MiXCR, run by TCRdb on the 5' RACE reads, gives a single entry per CDR3 protein. The sample records around 1,900,000 distinct CDR3 sequences, about 39% being singletons. The sequenced sample was blood. The receptors here all came from a human donor in good health. Each CDR3 is given with its conserved first and last residue. A D gene is named only where the DNA matches it firmly. Clone sizes are given selectively: once, few, many, or a class where the clone is expanded.

.,TRBD2,TRBV10-2,TRBJ2-1,TGCGCCAGCACCATAACTAGCGGGGGATACAATGAGCAGTTCTTC,CASTITSGGYNEQFF
.,.,TRBV7-2,TRBJ1-1,TGTGCCAGCAGCCACCACCCAGGCGGGGACACTGAAGCTTTCTTT,CASSHHPGGDTEAFF
.,.,TRBV7-9,TRBJ2-7,TGTGCCAGCAGCTTAGATAATGTGTTTGGGGACGAGCAGTACTTC,CASSLDNVFGDEQYF
few,.,TRBV4-1,TRBJ2-7,TGCGCCAGCAGCCAAGTCACGACAGGCTCCTACGAGCAGTACTTC,CASSQVTTGSYEQYF
.,.,TRBV7-2,TRBJ2-5,TGTGCCAGCAGCCCAGGGGTCATGGGACAAGAGACCCAGTACTTC,CASSPGVMGQETQYF
.,TRBD2,TRBV5-1,TRBJ2-1,TGCGCCAGCAGCTCAGGGACTACTACCATCAATGAGCAGTTCTTC,CASSSGTTTINEQFF
.,.,TRBV6-4,TRBJ2-5,TGTGCCAGCAGTGACCCCTTTCAAGAGACCCAGTACTTC,CASSDPFQETQYF
.,TRBD1,TRBV5-1,TRBJ2-7,TGCGCCAGCAGCCTTACCTCGGGACAGTTTACCTACGAGCAGTACTTC,CASSLTSGQFTYEQYF
.,.,TRBV27,TRBJ2-3,TGTGCCAGCAGGTTATTGGATACGCAGTATTTT,CASRLLDTQYF
.,.,TRBV7-3,TRBJ1-2,TGTGCCAGCAGCCAAGGACATTCCAGCTATGGCTACACCTTC,CASSQGHSSYGYTF
.,.,TRBV18,TRBJ1-1,TGTGCCAGCTCACCAAACTCCGGCAAGAACACTGAAGCTTTCTTT,CASSPNSGKNTEAFF
.,.,TRBV10-3,TRBJ1-2,TGTGCCATCAGTGAGTCAGTATGGGGGCGCCGGAGGGATAACTATGGCTACACCTTC,CAISESVWGRRRDNYGYTF
.,.,TRBV7-3,TRBJ2-1,TGTGCCAGCAGCTTAACTGGGAGTCCCTCCTACAATGAGCAGTTCTTC,CASSLTGSPSYNEQFF
few,TRBD2,TRBV29-1,TRBJ2-7,TGCAGCGTTTCTAGCGGGGGGGCCTACGAGCAGTACTTC,CSVSSGGAYEQYF
.,.,TRBV5-1,TRBJ2-7,TGCGCCAGCAGCTTGGACGGATTCTTCGAGCAGTACTTC,CASSLDGFFEQYF
.,TRBD2,TRBV7-2,TRBJ2-3,TGTGCCAGCAGTCACTTTTTCGGGGGGAGGGCAGATACGCAGTATTTT,CASSHFFGGRADTQYF
.,.,TRBV30,TRBJ2-2,TGTGCCTGGAGTTACAGGAGGACGAACACCGGGGAGCTGTTTTTT,CAWSYRRTNTGELFF
.,.,TRBV12-5,TRBJ2-3,TGTGCTAGTGACTCGGGGGGCCGGCCAGATACGCAGTATTTT,CASDSGGRPDTQYF
once,.,TRBV7-2,TRBJ2-3,TGTGCCAGCGGTGACTACGACACGCAGTATTTT,CASGDYDTQYF
.,TRBD1,TRBV5-1,TRBJ2-5,TGCGCCAGCAGCTTGGGTGCCGGGACAGGAGGAGAGACCCAGTACTTC,CASSLGAGTGGETQYF
.,.,TRBV7-9,TRBJ1-3,TGTGCCAGCAGCTTAAGTAGAGTTGGAAACACCATATATTTT,CASSLSRVGNTIYF
few,.,TRBV11-2,TRBJ1-2,TGTGCCAGCAGTCAGAAATCTAACTATGGCTACACCTTC,CASSQKSNYGYTF
few,.,TRBV24-1,TRBJ2-3,TGTGCCACCAGTGATTGGGACTCTGGTAGCACAGATACGCAGTATTTT,CATSDWDSGSTDTQYF
.,.,TRBV4-1,TRBJ1-2,TGCGCCAGCAGCCAAGAAGGGACGGGGATCTATGGCTACACCTTC,CASSQEGTGIYGYTF
.,.,TRBV10-3,TRBJ2-3,TGTGCCATCAGGGGAGGGGGGCGCACAGATACGCAGTATTTT,CAIRGGGRTDTQYF
.,.,TRBV18,TRBJ1-1,TGTGCCAGCTCACCGGATTTTGGGGGATTCACTGAAGCTTTCTTT,CASSPDFGGFTEAFF
.,TRBD2,TRBV19,TRBJ2-1,TGTGCCAGTAGTCATCGGGGGGAAGAGACCCAGTTCTTC,CASSHRGEETQFF